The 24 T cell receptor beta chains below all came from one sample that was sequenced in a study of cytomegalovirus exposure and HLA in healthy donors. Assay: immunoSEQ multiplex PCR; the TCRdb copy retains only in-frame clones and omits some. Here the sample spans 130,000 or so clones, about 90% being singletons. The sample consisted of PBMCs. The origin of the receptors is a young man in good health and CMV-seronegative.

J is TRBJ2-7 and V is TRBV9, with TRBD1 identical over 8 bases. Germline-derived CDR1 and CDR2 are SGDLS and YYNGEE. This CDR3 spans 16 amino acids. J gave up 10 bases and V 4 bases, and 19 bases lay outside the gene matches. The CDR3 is CASSTQPGQGIVGQYF. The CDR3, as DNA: TGTGCCAGCAGCACCCAGCCTGGACAGGGAATAGTGGGACAGTACTTC.

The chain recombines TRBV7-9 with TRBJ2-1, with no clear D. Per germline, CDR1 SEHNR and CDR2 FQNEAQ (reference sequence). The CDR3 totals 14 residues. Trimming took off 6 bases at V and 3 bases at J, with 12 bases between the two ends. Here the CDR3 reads CASRVLADYNEQFF. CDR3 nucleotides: TGTGCCAGCAGGGTGCTCGCAGACTACAATGAGCAGTTCTTC.

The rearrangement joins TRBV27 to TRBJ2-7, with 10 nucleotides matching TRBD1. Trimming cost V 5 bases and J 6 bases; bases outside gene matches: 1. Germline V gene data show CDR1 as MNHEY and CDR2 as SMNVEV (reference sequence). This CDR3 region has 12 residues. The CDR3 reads CASSDRGREQYF. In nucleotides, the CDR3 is TGTGCCAGCAGTGACAGGGGGCGCGAGCAGTACTTC.

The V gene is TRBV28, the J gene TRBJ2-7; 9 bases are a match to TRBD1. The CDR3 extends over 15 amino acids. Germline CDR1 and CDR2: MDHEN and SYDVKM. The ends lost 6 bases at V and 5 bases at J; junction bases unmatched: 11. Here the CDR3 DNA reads TGTGCCAGCAGCCCGACCGGGACAGGGTTCCACGAGCAGTACTTC. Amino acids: CASSPTGTGFHEQYF.

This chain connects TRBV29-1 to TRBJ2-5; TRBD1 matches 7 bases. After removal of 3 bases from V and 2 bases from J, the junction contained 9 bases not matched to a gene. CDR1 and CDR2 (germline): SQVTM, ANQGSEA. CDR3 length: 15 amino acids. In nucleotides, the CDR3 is TGCAGCGTTGACAACAGGGGCCTACTGCAAGAGACCCAGTACTTC. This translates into CSVDNRGLLQETQYF. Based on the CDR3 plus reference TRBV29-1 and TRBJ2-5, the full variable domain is SAVISQKPSRDICQRGTSLTIQCQVDSQVTMMFWYRQQPGQSLTLIATANQGSEATYESGFVIDKFPISRPNLTFSTLTVSNMSPEDSSIYLCSVDNRGLLQETQYFGPGTRLLVL.

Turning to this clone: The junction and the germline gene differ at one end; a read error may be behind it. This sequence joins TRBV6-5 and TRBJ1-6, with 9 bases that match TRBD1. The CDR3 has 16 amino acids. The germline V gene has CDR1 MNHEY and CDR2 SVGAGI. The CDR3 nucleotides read TGTGCCACCAGTTACGTCTTGGGACAGGGTAATTCACCCCTCCACTTT. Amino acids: CATSYVLGQGNSPLHF.

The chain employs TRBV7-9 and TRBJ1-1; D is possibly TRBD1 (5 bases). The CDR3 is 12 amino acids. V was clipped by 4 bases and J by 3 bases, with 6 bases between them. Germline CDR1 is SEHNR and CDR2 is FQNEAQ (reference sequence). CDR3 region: CASSWGDTEAFF. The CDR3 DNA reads TGTGCCAGCAGCTGGGGGGACACTGAAGCTTTCTTT.

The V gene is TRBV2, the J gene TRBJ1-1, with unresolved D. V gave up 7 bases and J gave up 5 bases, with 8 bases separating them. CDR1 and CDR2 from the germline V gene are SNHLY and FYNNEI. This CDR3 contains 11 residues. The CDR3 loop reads CASMWRTEAFF. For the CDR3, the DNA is TGTGCCAGCATGTGGAGAACTGAAGCTTTCTTT.

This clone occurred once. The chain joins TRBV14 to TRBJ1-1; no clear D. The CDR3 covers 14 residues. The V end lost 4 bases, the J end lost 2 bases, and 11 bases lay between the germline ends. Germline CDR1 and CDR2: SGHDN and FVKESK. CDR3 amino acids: CASSRLGHNTEAFF. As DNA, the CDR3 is TGTGCCAGCAGCCGCCTAGGTCACAACACTGAAGCTTTCTTT.

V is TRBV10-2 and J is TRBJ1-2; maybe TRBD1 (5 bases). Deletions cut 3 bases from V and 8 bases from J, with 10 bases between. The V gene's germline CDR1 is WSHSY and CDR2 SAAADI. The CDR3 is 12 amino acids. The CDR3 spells CASSDREGGYTF. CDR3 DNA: TGCGCCAGCAGTGACAGGGAAGGCGGCTACACCTTC.

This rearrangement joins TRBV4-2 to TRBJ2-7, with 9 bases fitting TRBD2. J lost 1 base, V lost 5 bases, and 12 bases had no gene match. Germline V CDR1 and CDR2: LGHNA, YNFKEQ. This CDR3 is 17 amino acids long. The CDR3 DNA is TGTGCCAGCAGCAGGCGACTCGAGAGCGGGGGGTCCTACGAGCAGTACTTC. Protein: CASSRRLESGGSYEQYF.

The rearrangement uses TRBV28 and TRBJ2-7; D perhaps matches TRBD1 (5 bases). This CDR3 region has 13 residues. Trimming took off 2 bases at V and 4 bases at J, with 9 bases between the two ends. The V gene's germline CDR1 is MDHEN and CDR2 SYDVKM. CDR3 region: CASSLSRVYEQYF. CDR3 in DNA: TGTGCCAGCAGTTTAAGCAGGGTGTACGAGCAGTACTTC.

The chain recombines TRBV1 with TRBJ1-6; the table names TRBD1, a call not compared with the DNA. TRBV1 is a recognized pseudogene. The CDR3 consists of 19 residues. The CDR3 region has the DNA TGCACCAGCAGCCTTGGCCCCCTACAGGGGCCCTTTTATAATTCACCCCTCCACTTT. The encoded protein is CTSSLGPLQGPFYNSPLHF.

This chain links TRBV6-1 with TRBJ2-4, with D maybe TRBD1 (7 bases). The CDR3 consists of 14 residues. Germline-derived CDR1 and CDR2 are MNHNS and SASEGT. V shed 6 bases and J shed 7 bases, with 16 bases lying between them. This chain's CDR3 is CASSQARGVNIQYF. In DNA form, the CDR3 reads TGTGCCAGCAGCCAAGCCAGGGGGGTCAACATTCAGTACTTC.

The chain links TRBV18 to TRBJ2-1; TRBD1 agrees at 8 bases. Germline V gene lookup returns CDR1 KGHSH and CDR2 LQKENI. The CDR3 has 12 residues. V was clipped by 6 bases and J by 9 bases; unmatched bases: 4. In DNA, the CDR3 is TGTGCCAGCTCGACAGGGGTAGCTGAGCAGTTCTTC. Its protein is CASSTGVAEQFF.

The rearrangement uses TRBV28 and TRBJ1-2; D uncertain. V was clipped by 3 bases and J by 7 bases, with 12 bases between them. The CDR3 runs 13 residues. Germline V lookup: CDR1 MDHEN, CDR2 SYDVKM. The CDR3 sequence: CASSFNFWSGYTF. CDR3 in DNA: TGTGCCAGCAGTTTCAACTTCTGGAGTGGCTACACCTTC.

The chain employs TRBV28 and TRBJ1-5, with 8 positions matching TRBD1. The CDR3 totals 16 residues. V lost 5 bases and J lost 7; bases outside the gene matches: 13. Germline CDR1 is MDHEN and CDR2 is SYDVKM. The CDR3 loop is CASSPQGAWPGQPQHF. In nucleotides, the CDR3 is TGTGCCAGCAGTCCGCAGGGGGCTTGGCCCGGGCAGCCCCAGCATTTT. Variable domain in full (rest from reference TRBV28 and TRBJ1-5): DVKVTQSSRYLVKRTGEKVFLECVQDMDHENMFWYRQDPGLGLRLIYFSYDVKMKEKGDIPEGYSVSREKKERFSLILESASTNQTSMYLCASSPQGAWPGQPQHFGDGTRLSIL.

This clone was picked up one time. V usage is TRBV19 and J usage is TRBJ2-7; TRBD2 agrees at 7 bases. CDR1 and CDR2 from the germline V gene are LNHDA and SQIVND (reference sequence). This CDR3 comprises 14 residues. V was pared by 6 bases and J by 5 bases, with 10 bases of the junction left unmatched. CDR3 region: CASSLSGGPNEQYF. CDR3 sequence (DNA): TGTGCCAGTAGCCTCTCGGGGGGTCCCAACGAGCAGTACTTC. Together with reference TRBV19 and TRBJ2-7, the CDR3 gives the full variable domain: DGGITQSPKYLFRKEGQNVTLSCEQNLNHDAMYWYRQDPGQGLRLIYYSQIVNDFQKGDIAEGYSVSREKKESFPLTVTSAQKNPTAFYLCASSLSGGPNEQYFGPGTRLTVT.

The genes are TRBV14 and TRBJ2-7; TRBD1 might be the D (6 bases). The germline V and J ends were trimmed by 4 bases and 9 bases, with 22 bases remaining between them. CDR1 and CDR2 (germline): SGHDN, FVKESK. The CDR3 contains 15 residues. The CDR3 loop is CASSLSVQGTRGQYF. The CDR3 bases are TGTGCCAGCAGCCTTTCGGTACAGGGAACTAGAGGGCAGTACTTC.

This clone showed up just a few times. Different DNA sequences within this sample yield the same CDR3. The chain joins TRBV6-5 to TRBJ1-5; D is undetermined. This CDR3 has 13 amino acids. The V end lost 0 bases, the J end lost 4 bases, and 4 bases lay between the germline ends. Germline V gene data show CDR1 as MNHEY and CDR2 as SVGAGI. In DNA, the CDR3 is TGTGCCAGCAGTTACTCGAGAAATCAGCCCCAGCATTTT. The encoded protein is CASSYSRNQPQHF.

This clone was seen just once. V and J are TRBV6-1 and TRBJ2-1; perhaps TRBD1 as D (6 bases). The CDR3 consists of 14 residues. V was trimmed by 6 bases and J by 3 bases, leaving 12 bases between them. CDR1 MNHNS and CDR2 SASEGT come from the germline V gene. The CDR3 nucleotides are TGTGCCAGCAGCGCACAACAGGGCTACAATGAGCAGTTCTTC. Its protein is CASSAQQGYNEQFF.

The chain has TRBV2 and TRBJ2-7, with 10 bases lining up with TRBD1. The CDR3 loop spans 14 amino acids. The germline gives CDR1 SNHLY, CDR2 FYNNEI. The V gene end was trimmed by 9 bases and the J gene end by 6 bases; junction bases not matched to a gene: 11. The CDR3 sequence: CASPPGQGFGEQYF. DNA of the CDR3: TGTGCCAGTCCACCGGGACAGGGGTTTGGCGAGCAGTACTTC.

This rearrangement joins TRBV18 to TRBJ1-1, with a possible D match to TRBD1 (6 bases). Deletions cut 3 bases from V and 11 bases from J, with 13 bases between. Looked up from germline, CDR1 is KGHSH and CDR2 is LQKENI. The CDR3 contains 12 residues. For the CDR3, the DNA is TGTGCCAGCTCACCCCCGGAACAGGGTGCTTTCTTT. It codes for CASSPPEQGAFF.

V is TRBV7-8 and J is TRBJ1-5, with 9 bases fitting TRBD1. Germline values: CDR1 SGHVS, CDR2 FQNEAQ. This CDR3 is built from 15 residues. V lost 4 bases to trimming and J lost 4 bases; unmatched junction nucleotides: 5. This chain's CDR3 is CASSSTGQGNQPQHF. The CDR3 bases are TGTGCCAGCAGCTCGACGGGACAGGGAAATCAGCCCCAGCATTTT.